This entry concerns a single T cell receptor beta chain. Its antigen is not identified. CDR3 length: 17 residues. Trimming cost V 1 base and J 3 bases; bases outside gene matches: 10. CDR1 and CDR2 (germline): SGHDT, YYEEEE. Profiling relied on immunoSEQ multiplex PCR, and the TCRdb table lists in-frame clones only, not all of them. The table has about 2.1 million clones, just under 95% seen once; the top ten hold about 1.7%. CD45RO-negative, CCR7-positively selected cells formed the naive CD8 fraction, excluding terminally differentiated effector memory CD45RA+ cells. The sample comes from a study of shared clonotypes between healthy human individuals. General study results and limits: Naive subsets usually exceeded memory subsets in estimated richness.

This chain joins TRBV5-6 and TRBJ2-7; 10 nucleotides align to TRBD2. Sequencing was carried out using naive CD8+ T cells from PBMCs. This TCR was recovered from a man aged 18 to 30 in good health. Some clones in this sample may be carry-over from other donors' samples. The CDR3 DNA is TGTGCCAGCAGCTTGTCCATCCTAGCGGGAGTATTCTACGAGCAGTACTTC. It encodes CASSLSILAGVFYEQYF.